The 3 T cell receptor beta chains in this list originate from one sample, sequenced in a study of T-cell memory formation after mild COVID-19. Each CDR3 protein is one row after TCRdb ran MiXCR on the 5' RACE reads. The sample holds 200,000 to 300,000 distinct CDR3 sequences, 8.5% to 9.5% seen once. The sample comprised PBMCs or a T cell subset sorted from them (not recorded which). The receptors were gathered from a man aged 18 to 30 who had mild COVID-19 (a few samples of this study predate the infection). Cell type and time point are not known.

This chain links TRBV12-3 or TRBV12-4 with TRBJ1-1, with D hard to call. Trimming removed 5 bases at V and 6 bases at J, with 10 bases between. This CDR3 is 12 amino acids long. Here the CDR3 reads CASSPSGSEAFF. The CDR3 DNA reads TGTGCCAGCAGTCCCTCGGGGTCTGAAGCTTTCTTT.

This clonotype came up a few times. The J gene is TRBJ2-6, the V gene TRBV7-3; the D gene is possibly TRBD1 (8 bases). CDR1 and CDR2 (germline): SGHTA, FQGTGA. Trimming took off 5 bases at V and 4 bases at J, with 15 bases between the two ends. The CDR3 length is 16 residues. The CDR3 sequence is CASSPQGGFGANVLTF. For the CDR3, the DNA is TGTGCCAGCAGCCCACAGGGGGGGTTCGGGGCCAACGTCCTGACTTTC. Filled out from reference TRBV7-3 and TRBJ2-6, the complete variable domain reads GAGVSQTPSNKVTEKGKYVELRCDPISGHTALYWYRQSLGQGPEFLIYFQGTGAADDSGLPNDRFFAVRPEGSVSTLKIQRTERGDSAVYLCASSPQGGFGANVLTFGAGSRLTVL.

J is TRBJ1-2 and V is TRBV5-6; no clear D gene. Germline CDR1 and CDR2: SGHDT and YYEEEE. This CDR3 spans 14 amino acids. Trimming took 4 bases from V and 11 from J, leaving 21 bases between them. As DNA, the CDR3 is TGTGCCAGCAGCCCCCCCGGGCAGTCTATGAGGTACACCTTC. This codes for CASSPPGQSMRYTF.